The 16 T cell receptor beta chains below all came from one sample that was sequenced in a study of cytomegalovirus exposure and HLA in healthy donors. The PCR had 60 Vbeta and 13 Jbeta primers. Some clones are missing from TCRdb's copy, which holds only in-frame ones; the method was immunoSEQ multiplex PCR. The sample shows roughly 72,000 clones, under 85% of them seen only once. What was sequenced was PBMCs. The origin of the receptors is a woman aged 35 to 49 in good health and CMV-seropositive.

This clone was recorded a few times. The V and J genes are TRBV2 and TRBJ1-6; TRBD1 agrees at 10 bases. The CDR3 covers 14 residues. V was pared by 7 bases and J by 7 bases, with 4 bases of the junction left unmatched. Germline CDR1 and CDR2: SNHLY and FYNNEI. This CDR3 is CASTRQGANSPLHF. For the CDR3, the DNA is TGTGCCAGCACTCGACAGGGGGCGAATTCACCCCTCCACTTT. Together with reference TRBV2 and TRBJ1-6, the CDR3 gives the full variable domain: EPEVTQTPSHQVTQMGQEVILRCVPISNHLYFYWYRQILGQKVEFLVSFYNNEISEKSEIFDDQFSVERPDGSNFTLKIRSTKLEDSAMYFCASTRQGANSPLHFGNGTRLTVT.

The rearrangement joins TRBV6-1 to TRBJ2-7, with D tentatively TRBD1 (6 bases). Trimming cost V 4 bases and J 1 base, with 11 bases left between them. Per germline, CDR1 MNHNS and CDR2 SASEGT. The CDR3 spans 14 residues. The CDR3 DNA reads as TGTGCCAGCAGTGTTTGGACAGCTTCCTACGAGCAGTACTTC. Protein: CASSVWTASYEQYF.

The rearrangement joins TRBV5-1 to TRBJ2-1, with 9 bases lining up with TRBD2. The CDR3 length is 16 residues. The germline V gene encodes CDR1 SGHRS and CDR2 YFSETQ. The trim removed 0 bases at V and 5 bases at J, leaving 6 bases unmatched. In DNA, the CDR3 is TGCGCCAGCAGCTTGGACGGCGGGGGGGTCAACAATGAGCAGTTCTTC. As protein: CASSLDGGGVNNEQFF.

The chain carries TRBV30 and TRBJ1-6; the D is unclear. Germline assignment: CDR1 GTSNPN and CDR2 SVGIG (reference sequence). V lost 3 bases, J lost 7 bases, and 13 bases lay in between. The CDR3 extends over 14 amino acids. The CDR3 DNA reads as TGTGCCTGGAGGACCAACGGGGAGAATTCACCCCTCCACTTT. Its translation is CAWRTNGENSPLHF.

V and J are TRBV27 and TRBJ1-1; no clear D gene. The CDR3 has 13 residues. From germline, CDR1 is MNHEY and CDR2 SMNVEV (reference sequence). Trimming cost V 7 bases and J 7 bases, with 16 bases left between them. CDR3 amino acids: CASTTAGLVEAFF. The DNA of the CDR3 is TGTGCCAGCACTACGGCGGGTCTTGTTGAAGCTTTCTTT.

The genes are TRBV9 and TRBJ2-3, with D possibly TRBD2 on 7 matching bases. V lost 3 bases, J lost 0 bases, and 14 bases lay in between. Germline loops: CDR1 SGDLS, CDR2 YYNGEE. CDR3 length equals 16 residues. The CDR3 is CASSANGGLSTDTQYF. The CDR3 DNA reads TGTGCCAGCAGCGCCAACGGGGGGCTTAGCACAGATACGCAGTATTTT.

The rearrangement links TRBV6-1 to TRBJ2-7, with TRBD1 matching 8 bases. This CDR3 contains 14 residues. Germline V CDR1 and CDR2: MNHNS, SASEGT. The trim removed 5 bases at V and 6 bases at J, leaving 9 bases unmatched. The CDR3 sequence: CASSKQGESFEQYF. CDR3 in DNA: TGTGCCAGCAGTAAACAGGGGGAAAGTTTCGAGCAGTACTTC.

The chain joins TRBV23-1 to TRBJ2-7, with D possibly being TRBD1 (6 bases). TRBV23-1 is an ORF, with its function uncertain. The CDR3 has 16 amino acids. V lost 2 bases and J 3 bases, leaving 17 bases between the germline ends. CDR3 sequence (DNA): TGCGCCAGCAGTCAAACGGAGACAGGTGTCGTCTACGAGCAGTACTTC. Its protein is CASSQTETGVVYEQYF.

The chain joins TRBV2 to TRBJ2-1; tentative D call: TRBD1 (6 bases). Germline V gene sequence: CDR1 SNHLY, CDR2 FYNNEI. Trimming took off 5 bases at V and 10 bases at J, with 12 bases between the two ends. CDR3 length: 12 amino acids. The CDR3 sequence: CASSQQGGEQFF. The DNA for the CDR3 is TGTGCCAGCAGTCAACAGGGCGGGGAGCAGTTCTTC.

The chain is built from TRBV5-8 and TRBJ1-5; perhaps TRBD1 as D (6 bases). V dropped 2 bases and J dropped 1 base, with 10 bases sitting between them. Germline loops: CDR1 SGHTS, CDR2 YDEGEE. CDR3 length: 15 residues. CDR3 nucleotide sequence: TGTGCCAGCAGCTTTGCAGGGGTAAGCAATCAGCCCCAGCATTTT. Amino acid sequence: CASSFAGVSNQPQHF.

This chain joins TRBV10-3 and TRBJ2-5, with unresolved D. This CDR3 comprises 13 residues. Germline values: CDR1 ENHRY, CDR2 SYGVKD. V was pared by 7 bases and J by 2 bases, with 11 bases between. CDR3 sequence (DNA): TGTGCCATCAACAGACAACCACAAGAGACCCAGTACTTC. This sequence encodes CAINRQPQETQYF.

The chain carries TRBV5-6 and TRBJ2-7; a weak D match, TRBD1 (6 bases). V was clipped by 1 base and J by 7 bases, with 15 bases between them. CDR1 is SGHDT, CDR2 YYEEEE, per germline. The CDR3 length is 14 residues. CDR3 residues: CASSLKGDLGEQYF. CDR3 sequence (DNA): TGTGCCAGCAGCTTGAAGGGGGACCTGGGTGAGCAGTACTTC.

The chain recombines TRBV30 with TRBJ2-6, with D possibly matching TRBD1 (6 bases). V lost 2 bases, J lost 1 base, and 18 bases lay in between. The length of the CDR3 is 18 residues. CDR1 is GTSNPN, CDR2 SVGIG, per germline (reference sequence). CDR3: CAWSWRQGFSSGANVLTF. The CDR3 DNA reads TGTGCCTGGAGTTGGCGGCAGGGGTTTAGTTCTGGGGCCAACGTCCTGACTTTC.

DNA of the CDR3: TGTGCCAGCAGCCCGGACAGGGTAAGGAACACTGAAGCTTTCTTT. Residues: CASSPDRVRNTEAFF. This chain joins TRBV9 and TRBJ1-1; 8 bases are a match to TRBD1. V was pared by 4 bases and J by 1 base, with 6 bases of the junction left unmatched. CDR1 is SGDLS, CDR2 YYNGEE, per germline. The CDR3 extends over 15 amino acids.

This rearrangement joins TRBV5-4 to TRBJ2-1; 12 bases are shared with TRBD2. The CDR3 totals 15 residues. J was trimmed by 7 bases and V by 4 bases; bases with no gene match: 6. Germline assignment: CDR1 SGHNT and CDR2 YYREEE (reference sequence). CDR3 sequence (DNA): TGTGCCAGCAGCCCTCTAGCGGGGGGGGAAAATGAGCAGTTCTTC. It is translated as CASSPLAGGENEQFF.

The chain is built from TRBV6-5 and TRBJ1-2; 8 bases map to TRBD1. The V gene end was trimmed by 4 bases and the J gene end by 7 bases; junction bases not matched to a gene: 8. The CDR3 has 14 residues. The germline gives CDR1 MNHEY, CDR2 SVGAGI. In DNA form, the CDR3 reads TGTGCCAGCAGTTTAGGACAGGGAGTCGGTGGCTACACCTTC. It yields the protein CASSLGQGVGGYTF.